The present T cell receptor (beta chain) was sequenced within a study of blood T cell repertoires in COVID-19 (dated by TCRdb to the early 2020s). Regarding the study in general: Collaborator samples came from the United States, Italy and Spain and covered acute and convalescent phases of COVID-19. The prospective study material was composed of cDNA or gDNA derived from T cells, B-cell-depleted T cells, or PBMCs. Deeply sampled blood TCRbeta repertoires from subjects exposed to, actively infected with, or recovered from COVID-19 were included in the dataset. The repertoires were released in a freely available public database intended as a resource for research on the immune response to SARS-CoV-2. Samples came from the ongoing ImmuneRACE study (first 160 participants) plus 1,254 subjects from 6 global collaborators. A de-identified subject ID, COVID-19 status, age in years and sex were almost always included in the sample metadata. Where available, HLA class I and class II types were obtained from metadata supplied by the sample provider rather than from assay-based typing.

Concerning this clone itself: Its antigen remains undetermined. No base qualities exist here, and no much larger clone lies one base off it.

At the junction V is shortened by 3 bases and J by 2 bases, with 10 bases in between. From its cysteine to its phenylalanine, the CDR3 spans 14 amino acids. The DNA shown is the 42-base CDR3, in frame from base 1. CDR1 SNHLY and CDR2 FYNNEI were looked up in the germline V gene. Whole blood was collected in K2EDTA tubes by collaborating institutions according to the institutions' own protocols. Collaborator samples were shipped for TCRbeta analysis as frozen whole blood, isolated PBMCs, or DNA extracted from either sample type. Overall study outcomes, separate from this receptor: The quantity of clinical and demographic metadata differed by source and by participant and was supplied without curation.

TCRbeta CDR3 regions were amplified from genomic DNA using the immunoSEQ Assay, a bias-controlled multiplex PCR. In the paper's pipeline: The number of nucleated cells in each sample was estimated from the amplification of reference gene primers within the assay. Sequence reads were collapsed and filtered to measure the absolute abundance of every unique TCRbeta CDR3 rearrangement. For each sample, productive Simpson clonality was calculated by taking the square root of Simpson's diversity index across productive rearrangements. Held by TCRdb, this immuneACCESS table contains in-frame sequences only and omits some clones. Under half of the omission traces to an unresolved V gene where checked; the cause of the rest is unknown. V and J calls and clone size are copied from that table; D and trimming were computed from the DNA. Here the sample has approximately 230,000 clones; about 80% occur a single time. Roughly 10% of the sample is in the top ten clones.

The sample was peripheral blood. The V gene is TRBV2 and the J gene is TRBJ1-1; matching of 5 bases hints at TRBD1 as the D gene. The sequence was collected from an elderly man with acute or convalescent COVID-19. The encoded CDR3 is CASSDWTPNTEAFF. The bases are TGTGCCAGCAGTGACTGGACACCCAACACTGAAGCTTTCTTT.